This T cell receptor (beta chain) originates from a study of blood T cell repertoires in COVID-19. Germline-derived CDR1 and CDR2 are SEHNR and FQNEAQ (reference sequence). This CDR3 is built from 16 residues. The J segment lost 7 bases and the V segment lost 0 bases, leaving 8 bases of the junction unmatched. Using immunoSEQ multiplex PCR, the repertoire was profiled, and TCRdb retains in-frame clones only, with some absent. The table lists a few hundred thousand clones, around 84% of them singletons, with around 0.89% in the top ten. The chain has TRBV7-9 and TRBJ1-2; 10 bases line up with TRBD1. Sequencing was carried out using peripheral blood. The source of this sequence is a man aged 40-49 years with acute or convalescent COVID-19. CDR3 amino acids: CASSLALTGGSAGYTF. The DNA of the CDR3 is TGTGCCAGCAGCTTAGCTTTGACAGGGGGCTCAGCTGGCTACACCTTC.